These 3 T cell receptor beta chains share one sample of origin, sequenced in a study of blood T cell repertoires in COVID-19 (dated by TCRdb to 2018 to 2021). Receptors were amplified or captured by the immunoSEQ multiplex PCR assay. Not all clones reach the TCRdb copy of this immuneACCESS table, which keeps in-frame sequences only. Checked studies attribute under half of the gap to unresolved V genes and leave the rest unexplained. This sample comprises 200,000 to 300,000 clones, around 90% of them detected only once. The leading ten clones occupy under 4% of the sample. The sequenced sample was peripheral blood. These receptors came from a man aged 18 to 30 with active or convalescent COVID-19.

A few counts support this clone. The J gene is TRBJ1-6, the V gene TRBV19, with TRBD1 identical over 7 bases. The CDR3 consists of 13 residues. The V gene end was trimmed by 3 bases and the J gene end by 14 bases; junction bases not matched to a gene: 7. The germline V gene encodes CDR1 LNHDA and CDR2 SQIVND (reference sequence). CDR3 protein: CASSMRQTGTLHF. The CDR3, as DNA: TGTGCCAGTAGTATGCGCCAGACAGGGACCCTCCACTTT.

The rearrangement joins TRBV5-4 to TRBJ1-6; the match to TRBD1 covers 7 bases. The trim removed 1 base at V and 9 bases at J, leaving 7 bases unmatched. This CDR3 region has 15 residues. Germline CDR1 SGHNT, CDR2 YYREEE (reference sequence). In nucleotides, the CDR3 is TGTGCCAGCAGCTTGAGGACAGGCCCAGGTTCACCCCTCCACTTT. Its translation: CASSLRTGPGSPLHF. Drawing the rest from reference TRBV5-4 and TRBJ1-6, the complete variable domain is ETGVTQSPTHLIKTRGQQVTLRCSSQSGHNTVSWYQQALGQGPQFIFQYYREEENGRGNFPPRFSGLQFPNYSSELNVNALELDDSALYLCASSLRTGPGSPLHFGNGTRLTVT.

This chain joins TRBV7-3 and TRBJ2-1; 8 bases match TRBD2. After removal of 6 bases from V and 7 bases from J, the junction contained 11 bases not matched to a gene. In germline, CDR1 is SGHTA, CDR2 FQGTGA. The CDR3 contains 15 residues. The CDR3 DNA reads TGTGCCAGCAGTTTAGGGCTAGCGGGTAGAAATGAGCAGTTCTTC. Its translation: CASSLGLAGRNEQFF.